This T cell receptor beta chain was sequenced for a study of T cell responses to AZD1222 COVID-19 vaccine. Profiling relied on immunoSEQ multiplex PCR, and the TCRdb table lists in-frame clones only, not all of them. The sample records about 170,000 clones, 80% to 95% being singletons. This clone was seen a few times. What it recognizes is unknown. General study findings and limits: Regions 160-218 and 743-854 dominated among vaccine-associated CD4 TCRs spanning spike. The study reported that nearly half of spike-specific TCRs target unmutated variant regions. Recipients of AZD1222 seropositive at baseline numbered only 6 or 7.

The TCR sequence derives from an adult in good health. The source material was peripheral blood, sampled on day 0 of AZD1222 vaccination.

The CDR3 DNA sequence: TGTGCCAGCAGCTTGGCGGGACTAGGTAAAGAGACCCAGTACTTC. Its translation is CASSLAGLGKETQYF. The chain has TRBV7-2 and TRBJ2-5, with 8 bases fitting TRBD2. Per the germline V gene, CDR1 is SGHTA and CDR2 is FQGNSA. CDR3 length: 15 residues. Germline trimming cut 3 bases from V and 3 bases from J; bases unmatched to any gene: 6.